What follows are 29 T cell receptor beta chains derived from one specimen sequenced in a study of cytomegalovirus exposure and HLA in healthy donors. Use of 60 Vbeta and 13 Jbeta primers characterized the PCR. TCRdb's table, derived via immunoSEQ multiplex PCR, lists solely in-frame clones and lacks some. The table includes around 40,000 clones, roughly nine tenths detected once. Sequenced input: PBMCs. These receptors originate from a woman in her forties in good health and CMV-seropositive.

This chain uses TRBV21-1 with TRBJ2-5; the table's D call of TRBD2 was not tested on the DNA. TRBV21-1 is a pseudogene segment. The CDR3 consists of 19 residues. The CDR3 DNA reads as TGTGCCAGCAGCAAAAAAAGCGGGGGCGTAGCGGGAGTCAAAGAGACCCAGTACTTC. Residues: CASSKKSGGVAGVKETQYF.

The chain joins TRBV5-1 to TRBJ1-1, with TRBD1 matching over 9 bases. The germline V gene has CDR1 SGHRS and CDR2 YFSETQ. The CDR3 is made up of 15 amino acids. V shed 0 bases and J 0 bases; nucleotides not matched to a gene: 0. The CDR3 bases are TGCGCCAGCAGCTTGGGGGACAGGGTGAACACTGAAGCTTTCTTT. Protein sequence: CASSLGDRVNTEAFF.

V and J are TRBV5-1 and TRBJ1-4; no clear D. The CDR3 is 13 amino acids. Germline V gene data show CDR1 as SGHRS and CDR2 as YFSETQ. Trimming removed 0 bases at V and 6 bases at J, with 6 bases between. CDR3 residues: CASSLAVDEKLFF. The CDR3 DNA reads as TGCGCCAGCAGCTTGGCGGTAGATGAAAAACTGTTTTTT.

This clone has just one count. The chain links TRBV6-1 to TRBJ2-1, with 12 nucleotides matching TRBD2. Germline V gives CDR1 MNHNS, CDR2 SASEGT. Germline trimming cut 1 base from V and 8 bases from J; bases unmatched to any gene: 3. This CDR3 comprises 15 residues. CDR3 in DNA: TGTGCCAGCAGTGAAGGACTAGCGGGGGTAGATGAGCAGTTCTTC. Translation: CASSEGLAGVDEQFF.

V is TRBV19 and J is TRBJ2-7; 7 nucleotides match TRBD1. There are 16 residues in the CDR3. The germline gives CDR1 LNHDA, CDR2 SQIVND (reference sequence). After removal of 5 bases from V and 4 bases from J, the junction contained 14 bases not matched to a gene. In DNA form, the CDR3 reads TGTGCCAGTAGTGGCGGGCACCGGGGACAGAATTACGAGCAGTACTTC. Protein product: CASSGGHRGQNYEQYF.

This clone has just a few counts. The CDR3 region is CASSEGQLIEPQHF. The CDR3 nucleotides read TGTGCCAGCAGTGAGGGACAGTTGATTGAGCCCCAGCATTTT. The rearrangement links TRBV2 to TRBJ1-5; 7 bases agree with TRBD1. Germline CDR1 reads SNHLY; CDR2 reads FYNNEI. V gave up 3 bases and J gave up 8 bases; unmatched junction bases: 7. The CDR3 length is 14 residues. Complete variable domain (other parts from reference TRBV2 and TRBJ1-5): EPEVTQTPSHQVTQMGQEVILRCVPISNHLYFYWYRQILGQKVEFLVSFYNNEISEKSEIFDDQFSVERPDGSNFTLKIRSTKLEDSAMYFCASSEGQLIEPQHFGDGTRLSIL.

The V call is TRBV19, the J call TRBJ2-7, with 8 bases aligning to TRBD2. Germline values: CDR1 LNHDA, CDR2 SQIVND (reference sequence). V dropped 4 bases and J dropped 3; count of bases not matched to a gene: 17. The CDR3 is 18 residues long. The CDR3 nucleotides are TGTGCCAGTAGTAAAAACCCAAAGACTAGCGTGGGGATCTACGAGCAGTACTTC. This codes for CASSKNPKTSVGIYEQYF.

This clone was found a few times. V and J are TRBV27 and TRBJ1-5; D is unclear. CDR3 length: 14 amino acids. From germline, CDR1 is MNHEY and CDR2 SMNVEV (reference sequence). V lost 2 bases to trimming and J lost 6 bases, with 11 bases between them. CDR3 sequence (DNA): TGTGCCAGCAGTTTACTACAGAAAGGTCAGCCCCAGCATTTT. Translating gives CASSLLQKGQPQHF.

The genes are TRBV5-8 and TRBJ2-1, with 8 positions matching TRBD1. This CDR3 has 15 residues. J gave up 5 bases and V 0 bases, and 4 bases lay outside the gene matches. Germline CDR1 and CDR2: SGHTS and YDEGEE. CDR3 in amino acids: CASSLGQGNHNEQFF. CDR3 DNA: TGTGCCAGCAGCTTGGGACAGGGGAACCACAATGAGCAGTTCTTC.

V gene TRBV6-5 combines with J gene TRBJ2-5; tentatively, D is TRBD1 (6 bases). The germline CDR1 and CDR2 sequences are MNHEY and SVGAGI. The CDR3 is made up of 14 amino acids. V shed 0 bases and J shed 3 bases, with 8 bases lying between them. CDR3: CASSYSKGEETQYF. The CDR3 DNA reads TGTGCCAGCAGTTACTCGAAGGGGGAAGAGACCCAGTACTTC.

The chain couples TRBV18 to TRBJ1-3; a weak D match, TRBD1 (6 bases). Germline V CDR1 and CDR2: KGHSH, LQKENI. The V end was cut by 4 bases, the J end by 1 base, with 11 bases between. The CDR3 loop spans 15 amino acids. Here the CDR3 DNA reads TGTGCCAGCTCACTTCAGGGGCAGTCTGGAAACACCATATATTTT. This encodes CASSLQGQSGNTIYF.

J is TRBJ2-7 and V is TRBV28, with a possible D match to TRBD2 (6 bases). The CDR3 has 12 residues. V was clipped by 6 bases and J by 0 bases, with 6 bases between them. Germline lookup yields CDR1 MDHEN and CDR2 SYDVKM. The CDR3 DNA follows: TGTGCCAGCAGGACTAGCTCCTACGAGCAGTACTTC. As protein: CASRTSSYEQYF.

V gene TRBV5-4 combines with J gene TRBJ2-5, with 10 bases that match TRBD2. The CDR3 runs 15 residues. V shed 0 bases and J 4 bases; nucleotides not matched to a gene: 3. CDR1 is SGHNT, CDR2 YYREEE, per germline (reference sequence). The CDR3 bases are TGTGCCAGCAGCTTGGGTAGCGGGGGGTTAGAGACCCAGTACTTC. Its protein is CASSLGSGGLETQYF.

The chain couples TRBV6-5 to TRBJ1-5; D unresolved. The ends were cut back, 0 bases at V and 4 bases at J, with 4 bases in the middle. The CDR3 runs to 13 residues. The V gene's germline CDR1 is MNHEY and CDR2 SVGAGI. The CDR3 protein is CASSYSLNQPQHF. CDR3 bases: TGTGCCAGCAGTTACTCCCTTAATCAGCCCCAGCATTTT.

The rearrangement uses TRBV5-1 and TRBJ1-2; 10 bases are a match to TRBD1. Unmatched junction bases numbered 4, after V lost 6 bases and J lost 2 bases. Germline values: CDR1 SGHRS, CDR2 YFSETQ. This CDR3 comprises 14 residues. The CDR3 nucleotides read TGCGCCAGCAACCGGGACAGGGGCAACTATGGCTACACCTTC. Translation gives CASNRDRGNYGYTF.

The gene calls are TRBV18 and TRBJ2-1; 13 bases line up with TRBD2. Trimming cost V 3 bases and J 0 bases; bases outside gene matches: 2. Germline CDR1 is KGHSH and CDR2 is LQKENI. There are 17 residues in the CDR3. The CDR3 is CASSPRTSGGSYNEQFF. The CDR3 nucleotides read TGTGCCAGCTCACCCCGGACTAGCGGGGGCTCCTACAATGAGCAGTTCTTC.

The chain recombines TRBV19 with TRBJ1-5; D possibly corresponds to TRBD1 (6 bases). The germline gives CDR1 LNHDA, CDR2 SQIVND (reference sequence). V lost 0 bases, J lost 4 bases, and 10 bases lay in between. The CDR3 consists of 15 residues. The CDR3 coding sequence is TGTGCCAGTAGTATAGACAGGGGAGAGAATCAGCCCCAGCATTTT. This sequence encodes CASSIDRGENQPQHF.

V is TRBV7-9 and J is TRBJ2-1, with D perhaps matching TRBD1 (6 bases). The CDR3 loop spans 16 amino acids. V dropped 5 bases and J dropped 0 bases, with 14 bases sitting between them. In germline, CDR1 is SEHNR, CDR2 FQNEAQ (reference sequence). The CDR3 DNA follows: TGTGCCAGCAGCGGATCACAGGGCTTCTCCTACAATGAGCAGTTCTTC. This translates into CASSGSQGFSYNEQFF.

CDR3 in DNA: TGTGCCAGCAGCGCGTTAGTGAACACTGAAGCTTTCTTT. Its translation: CASSALVNTEAFF. The V call is TRBV28, the J call TRBJ1-1; no reliable D call. This CDR3 has 13 residues. Trimming cost V 6 bases and J 0 bases, with 8 bases left between them. Germline CDR1 is MDHEN and CDR2 is SYDVKM.

The gene calls are TRBV27 and TRBJ2-7, with 10 bases matching TRBD2. Germline trimming cut 6 bases from V and 6 bases from J; bases unmatched to any gene: 14. Germline CDR1 MNHEY, CDR2 SMNVEV (reference sequence). The CDR3 extends over 16 amino acids. CDR3: CASRLGAGGRLCEQYF. The CDR3, as DNA: TGTGCCAGCAGGCTGGGAGCGGGGGGGCGATTGTGCGAGCAGTACTTC.

The rearrangement links TRBV4-1 to TRBJ2-1; TRBD2 matches 11 bases. CDR3 length: 17 residues. V was clipped by 4 bases and J by 9 bases; unmatched bases: 14. Looked up from germline, CDR1 is MGHRA and CDR2 is YSYEKL. CDR3: CASSPTFLAGGTGEQFF. CDR3 DNA: TGCGCCAGCAGCCCCACCTTCCTAGCGGGGGGTACCGGTGAGCAGTTCTTC.

The rearrangement joins TRBV5-1 to TRBJ2-1; 10 bases line up with TRBD1. V lost 4 bases and J lost 5; bases outside the gene matches: 3. The V gene's germline CDR1 is SGHRS and CDR2 YFSETQ. The CDR3 length is 14 residues. The chain's CDR3 is CASSPGTGDNEQFF. The CDR3 bases are TGCGCCAGCAGCCCCGGGACAGGGGACAATGAGCAGTTCTTC. Variable domain in full (rest from reference TRBV5-1 and TRBJ2-1): KAGVTQTPRYLIKTRGQQVTLSCSPISGHRSVSWYQQTPGQGLQFLFEYFSETQRNKGNFPGRFSGRQFSNSRSEMNVSTLELGDSALYLCASSPGTGDNEQFFGPGTRLTVL.

The chain employs TRBV4-2 and TRBJ2-6; D unclear. The CDR3 runs 17 residues. Germline values: CDR1 LGHNA, CDR2 YNFKEQ. The V and J ends lost 2 bases and 1 base respectively, with 12 bases between them. DNA for the CDR3: TGTGCCAGCAGCCAAACACTGACTGCATCTGGGGCCAACGTCCTGACTTTC. Protein: CASSQTLTASGANVLTF.

The chain carries TRBV19 and TRBJ2-3, with 8 bases matching TRBD1. V trimming: 10 bases; J trimming: 5 bases; junction bases outside the gene matches: 11. Germline V gene data show CDR1 as LNHDA and CDR2 as SQIVND (reference sequence). The CDR3 runs 14 residues. The CDR3 region is CATALTGDGDTQYF. The CDR3 DNA follows: TGTGCCACCGCGCTGACAGGGGATGGAGATACGCAGTATTTT.

This sequence joins TRBV6-5 and TRBJ1-2; D ambiguous. This CDR3 is built from 14 residues. Germline assignment: CDR1 MNHEY and CDR2 SVGAGI. V was cut by 2 bases and J by 4 bases, with 11 bases left in between. CDR3 nucleotide sequence: TGTGCCAGCAGTTACGGGCAGCAAGCCTATGGCTACACCTTC. This gives the protein CASSYGQQAYGYTF.

For this clone: Compared with germline, one end of the junction differs, possibly owing to a read error. The rearrangement uses TRBV10-3 and TRBJ2-7; tentatively, D is TRBD2 (5 bases). Per germline, CDR1 ENHRY and CDR2 SYGVKD. The CDR3 loop spans 13 amino acids. This CDR3 reads CASSRGGGYEQYF. The DNA for the CDR3 is TGTGCCAGCAGTCGCGGCGGAGGCTACGAGCAGTACTTC.

The V gene is TRBV28, the J gene TRBJ2-7, with 11 bases matching TRBD1. This CDR3 has 18 residues. The V and J ends lost 4 bases and 7 bases, in that order; junction bases with no gene match: 18. Germline V gene sequence: CDR1 MDHEN, CDR2 SYDVKM. The DNA of the CDR3 is TGTGCCAGCAGTTCGATCGCCCCTGGACAGGGGGCGCCGGGTGAGCAGTACTTC. Its translation: CASSSIAPGQGAPGEQYF.

The chain uses TRBV19 and TRBJ2-7; TRBD1 matches 11 bases. Germline assignment: CDR1 LNHDA and CDR2 SQIVND (reference sequence). There are 14 residues in the CDR3. With 4 bases clipped from V and 3 bases from J, the junction kept 2 bases outside the gene matches. CDR3 protein: CASSTDRGRYEQYF. The CDR3 DNA reads as TGTGCCAGTAGTACGGACAGGGGGCGCTACGAGCAGTACTTC.

V gene TRBV28 combines with J gene TRBJ2-7; weak D call: TRBD2 (6 bases). Germline CDR1 and CDR2: MDHEN and SYDVKM. The length of the CDR3 is 13 residues. V lost 8 bases, J lost 5 bases, and 16 bases lay in between. The CDR3 protein is CASGGGPGDEQYF. For the CDR3, the DNA is TGTGCCAGCGGCGGAGGGCCGGGGGACGAGCAGTACTTC.